This paragraph covers one T cell receptor beta chain sequence. Its antigen is undetermined. The data stem from a study of cytomegalovirus exposure and HLA in healthy donors. CDR3 size: 16 residues. With 4 bases clipped from V and 3 bases from J, the junction kept 6 bases outside the gene matches. The germline CDR1 and CDR2 sequences are SGHVS and FQNEAQ. With 60 Vbeta and 13 Jbeta primers, the PCR was carried out. Measured with immunoSEQ multiplex PCR; TCRdb has only the in-frame clones, and not every one. The table has tens of thousands of clones, roughly 77% seen once. General study points: As a later analysis revealed, the rate of TCR association differed by HLA locus, with DRB1 most and HLA-C fewest.

Sequencing was carried out using PBMCs. The chain joins TRBV7-8 to TRBJ2-6; TRBD2 matches at 7 bases. This clonotype was sampled from a woman under 40 in good health and CMV-seronegative. The chain's CDR3 is CASSSAGDVGANVLTF. CDR3 coding DNA: TGTGCCAGCAGCTCCGCGGGGGACGTTGGGGCCAACGTCCTGACTTTC.